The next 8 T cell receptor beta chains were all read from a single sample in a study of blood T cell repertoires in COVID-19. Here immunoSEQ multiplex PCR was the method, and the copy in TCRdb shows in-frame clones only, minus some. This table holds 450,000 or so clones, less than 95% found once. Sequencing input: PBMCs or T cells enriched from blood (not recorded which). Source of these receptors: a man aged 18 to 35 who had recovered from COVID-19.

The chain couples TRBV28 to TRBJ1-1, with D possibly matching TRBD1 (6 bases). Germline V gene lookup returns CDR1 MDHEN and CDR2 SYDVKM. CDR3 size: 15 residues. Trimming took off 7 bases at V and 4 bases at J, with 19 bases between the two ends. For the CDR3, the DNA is TGTGCCAGCAATACCTACAGGGTTAGTAGCACTGAAGCTTTCTTT. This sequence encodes CASNTYRVSSTEAFF.

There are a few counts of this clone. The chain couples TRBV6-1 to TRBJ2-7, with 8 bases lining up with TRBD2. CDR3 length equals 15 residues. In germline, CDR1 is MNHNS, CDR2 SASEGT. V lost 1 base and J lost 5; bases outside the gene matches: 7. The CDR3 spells CASSEGDSGSHEQYF. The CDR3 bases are TGTGCCAGCAGTGAAGGCGACAGCGGGAGTCACGAGCAGTACTTC.

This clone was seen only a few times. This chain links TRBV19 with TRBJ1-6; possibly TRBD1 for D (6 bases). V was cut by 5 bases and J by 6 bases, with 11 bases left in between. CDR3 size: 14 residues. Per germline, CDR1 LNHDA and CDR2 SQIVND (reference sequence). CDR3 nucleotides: TGTGCCAGTAGTGTGTCAGGGGTTAATTCACCCCTCCACTTT. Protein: CASSVSGVNSPLHF.

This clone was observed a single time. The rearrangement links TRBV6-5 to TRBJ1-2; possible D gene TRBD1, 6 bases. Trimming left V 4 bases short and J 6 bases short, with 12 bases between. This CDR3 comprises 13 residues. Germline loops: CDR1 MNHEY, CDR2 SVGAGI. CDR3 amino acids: CASSSLDRNGYTF. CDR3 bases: TGTGCCAGCAGTTCCCTCGACAGGAATGGCTACACCTTC.

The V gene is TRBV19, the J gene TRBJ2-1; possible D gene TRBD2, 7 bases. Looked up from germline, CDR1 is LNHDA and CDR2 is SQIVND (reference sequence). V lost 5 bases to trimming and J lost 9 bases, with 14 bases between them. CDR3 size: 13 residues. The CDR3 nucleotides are TGTGCCAGTAGTTCCCGGGGGGCTGGTGAGCAGTTCTTC. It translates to CASSSRGAGEQFF.

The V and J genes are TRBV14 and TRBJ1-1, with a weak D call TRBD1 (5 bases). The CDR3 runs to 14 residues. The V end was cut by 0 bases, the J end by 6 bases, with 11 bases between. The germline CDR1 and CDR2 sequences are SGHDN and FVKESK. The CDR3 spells CASSQDAGWAEAFF. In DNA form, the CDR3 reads TGTGCCAGCAGCCAAGATGCAGGGTGGGCTGAAGCTTTCTTT.

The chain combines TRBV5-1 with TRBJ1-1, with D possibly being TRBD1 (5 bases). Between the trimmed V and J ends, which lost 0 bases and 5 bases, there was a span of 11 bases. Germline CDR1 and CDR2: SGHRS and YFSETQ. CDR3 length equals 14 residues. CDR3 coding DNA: TGCGCCAGCAGCTTGGGGCAGGGAGGGACTGAAGCTTTCTTT. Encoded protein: CASSLGQGGTEAFF.

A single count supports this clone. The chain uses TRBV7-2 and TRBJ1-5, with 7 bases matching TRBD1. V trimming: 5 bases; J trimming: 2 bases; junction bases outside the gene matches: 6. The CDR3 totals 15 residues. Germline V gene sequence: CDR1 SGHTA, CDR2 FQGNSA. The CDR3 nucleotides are TGTGCCAGCAGCAGTGGACAGGCCCGCAATCAGCCCCAGCATTTT. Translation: CASSSGQARNQPQHF.